One sample yielded the 6 T cell receptor beta chains listed below, sequenced in a study of post-analysis software for immune sequencing data. Their recognized antigens are unknown. TCR beta cDNA libraries had unique molecular identifiers. TCRdb re-called the PCR reads through MiXCR, storing one row per CDR3 protein. The sample includes about 760,000 distinct CDR3 sequences, about 32% of them seen just once. Study results and caveats: Roughly five TRBV segments appeared more often in patients than in controls, and TRBV5-6, TRBV5-1 and TRBV20-1 were among these.

The sample comprised blood. The receptors were sampled from a girl aged 5-17 years with multiple sclerosis.

CDR3 sequence reads: CASSQGPGGVDNEQFF. In DNA, the CDR3 is TGCGCCAGCAGCCAAGGTCCTGGCGGGGTAGACAATGAGCAGTTCTTC. This chain connects TRBV4-1 to TRBJ2-1; D might be TRBD2 (6 bases). This CDR3 comprises 16 residues. The V end was cut by 1 base, the J end by 5 bases, with 15 bases between. The germline CDR1 and CDR2 sequences are MGHRA and YSYEKL.

This clonotype was observed once. The junction departs from germline at one end; a sequencing error may be responsible. The chain links TRBV20-1 to TRBJ2-1, with a tentative D call TRBD2 (6 bases). This CDR3 has 13 amino acids. Germline V lookup: CDR1 DFQATT, CDR2 SNEGSKA (reference sequence). The CDR3, as DNA: TGCAGTGCTAGCTTGACTCGGGGGTACGAGCAGGACTTC. Amino acids: CSASLTRGYEQDF.

The V call is TRBV7-6, the J call TRBJ2-2; 9 bases match TRBD1. The CDR3 contains 18 residues. From germline, CDR1 is SGHVS and CDR2 FNYEAQ. V was pared by 5 bases and J by 4 bases, with 14 bases of the junction left unmatched. The CDR3 loop is CASSPSRDRVFGTGELFF. DNA for the CDR3: TGTGCCAGCAGCCCAAGCCGGGACAGGGTCTTCGGCACCGGGGAGCTGTTTTTT. Full variable domain (remainder filled in from reference TRBV7-6 and TRBJ2-2): GAGVSQSPRYKVTKRGQDVALRCDPISGHVSLYWYRQALGQGPEFLTYFNYEAQQDKSGLPNDRFSAERPEGSISTLTIQRTEQRDSAMYRCASSPSRDRVFGTGELFFGEGSRLTVL.

This clonotype turned up a few times. The rearrangement links TRBV20-1 to TRBJ1-5; TRBD1 might be the D (6 bases). This CDR3 comprises 17 residues. V was cut by 3 bases and J by 9 bases, with 27 bases left in between. Germline V gives CDR1 DFQATT, CDR2 SNEGSKA (reference sequence). CDR3 nucleotide sequence: TGCAGTGCTAGGCCTCCGGGCTGGCAGGGGTACGGGTGGCCCCAGCATTTT. This gives the protein CSARPPGWQGYGWPQHF.

The J gene is TRBJ2-2, the V gene TRBV5-1; the D call may be TRBD1 or TRBD2 (5 bases each). The germline gives CDR1 SGHRS, CDR2 YFSETQ. The V end was cut by 2 bases, the J end by 0 bases, with 14 bases between. The length of the CDR3 is 17 residues. The CDR3 nucleotides read TGCGCCAGCAGCTTTGCAGGGAGTTTCGCGAACACCGGGGAGCTGTTTTTT. Amino acid sequence: CASSFAGSFANTGELFF.

This clonotype was recorded a few times. V and J are TRBV20-1 and TRBJ2-4, with D unclear. The closer fit of TRBJ2-7 to the DNA end suggests the J call may be wrong. The CDR3 has 16 amino acids. Germline-derived CDR1 and CDR2 are DFQATT and SNEGSKA (reference sequence). CDR3 sequence (DNA): TGCAGTGCTAGAGATCGCCGCCACCCGGAAAGATACGAGCAGTACTTC. Its protein product is CSARDRRHPERYEQYF.